A single T cell receptor beta chain is shown here with its context. The V end was cut by 4 bases, the J end by 1 base, with 10 bases between. Looked up from germline, CDR1 is SQVTM and CDR2 is ANQGSEA. CDR3 size: 14 residues. In the PCR, 60 Vbeta and 13 Jbeta primers were used. Profiled with immunoSEQ multiplex PCR; TCRdb holds only in-frame clones, not every one. The sample shows about 200,000 clones, around 74% of them seen only once. The data originate from a study of cytomegalovirus exposure and HLA in healthy donors. Sequenced: PBMCs. The chain is built from TRBV29-1 and TRBJ2-2; D possibly corresponds to TRBD1 (6 bases). This receptor was taken from a girl between 10 and 17 years old in good health and CMV-seropositive. Here the CDR3 DNA reads TGCAGCGTTGTGTTACAGGGGAACACCGGGGAGCTGTTTTTT. It encodes CSVVLQGNTGELFF.